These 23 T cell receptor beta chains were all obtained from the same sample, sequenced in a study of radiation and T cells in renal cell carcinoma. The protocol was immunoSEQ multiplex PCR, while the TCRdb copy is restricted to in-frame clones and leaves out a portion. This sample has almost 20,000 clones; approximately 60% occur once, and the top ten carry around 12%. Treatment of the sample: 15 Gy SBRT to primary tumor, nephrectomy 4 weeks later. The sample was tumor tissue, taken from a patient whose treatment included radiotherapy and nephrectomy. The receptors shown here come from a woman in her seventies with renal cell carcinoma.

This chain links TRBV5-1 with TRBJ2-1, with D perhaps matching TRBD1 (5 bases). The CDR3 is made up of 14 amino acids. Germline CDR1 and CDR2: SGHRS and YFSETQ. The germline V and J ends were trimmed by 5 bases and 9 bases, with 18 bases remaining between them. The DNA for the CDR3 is TGCGCCAGCAGTAGAGACAGCACCTTGGGTGAGCAGTTCTTC. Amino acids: CASSRDSTLGEQFF.

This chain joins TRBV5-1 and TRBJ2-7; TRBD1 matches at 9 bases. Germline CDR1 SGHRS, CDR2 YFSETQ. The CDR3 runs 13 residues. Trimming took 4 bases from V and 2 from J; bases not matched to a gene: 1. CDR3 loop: CASSRTGAYEQYF. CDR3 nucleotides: TGCGCCAGCAGCCGGACAGGGGCCTACGAGCAGTACTTC.

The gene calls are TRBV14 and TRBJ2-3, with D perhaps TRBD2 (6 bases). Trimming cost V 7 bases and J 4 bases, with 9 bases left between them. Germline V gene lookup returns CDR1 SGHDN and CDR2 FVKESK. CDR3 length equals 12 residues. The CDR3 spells CASNAGPDTQYF. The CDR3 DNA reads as TGTGCCAGCAATGCGGGGCCAGATACGCAGTATTTT.

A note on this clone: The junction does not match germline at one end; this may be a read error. CDR3 DNA sequence: TGTGCCAGCAGCGTAGATAACCCATCCTACCATGAGCAGTTCTTC. Amino acid sequence: CASSVDNPSYHEQFF. V and J are TRBV9 and TRBJ2-1; D gene uncertain. The CDR3 has 15 residues. Per the germline V gene, CDR1 is SGDLS and CDR2 is YYNGEE.

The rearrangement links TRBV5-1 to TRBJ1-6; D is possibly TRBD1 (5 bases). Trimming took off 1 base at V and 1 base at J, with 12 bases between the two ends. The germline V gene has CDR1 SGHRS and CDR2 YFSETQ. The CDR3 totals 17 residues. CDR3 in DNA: TGCGCCAGCAGCTTGTACGGGGGGTCTTCCTATAATTCACCCCTCCACTTT. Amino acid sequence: CASSLYGGSSYNSPLHF. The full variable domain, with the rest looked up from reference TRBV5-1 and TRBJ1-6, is KAGVTQTPRYLIKTRGQQVTLSCSPISGHRSVSWYQQTPGQGLQFLFEYFSETQRNKGNFPGRFSGRQFSNSRSEMNVSTLELGDSALYLCASSLYGGSSYNSPLHFGNGTRLTVT.

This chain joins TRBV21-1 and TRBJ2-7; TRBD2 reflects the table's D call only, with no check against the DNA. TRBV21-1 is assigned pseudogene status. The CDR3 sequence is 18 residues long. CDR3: CASSPNGRGGRWCYEQYF. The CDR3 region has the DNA TGTGCCAGCAGCCCTAATGGGCGGGGGGGCCGGTGGTGCTACGAGCAGTACTTC.

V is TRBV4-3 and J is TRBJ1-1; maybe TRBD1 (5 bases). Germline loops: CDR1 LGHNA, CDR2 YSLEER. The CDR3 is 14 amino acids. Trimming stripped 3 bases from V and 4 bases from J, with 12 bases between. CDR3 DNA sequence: TGCGCCAGCAGCCAGCCAGGGAAGGGCACTGAAGCTTTCTTT. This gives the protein CASSQPGKGTEAFF.

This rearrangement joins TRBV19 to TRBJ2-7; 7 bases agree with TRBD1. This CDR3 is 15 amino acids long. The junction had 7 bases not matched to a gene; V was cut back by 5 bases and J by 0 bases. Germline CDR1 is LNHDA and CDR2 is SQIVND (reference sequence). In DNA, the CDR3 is TGTGCCAGTAGTTTCAACAGGGGACGCTCCTACGAGCAGTACTTC. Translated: CASSFNRGRSYEQYF.

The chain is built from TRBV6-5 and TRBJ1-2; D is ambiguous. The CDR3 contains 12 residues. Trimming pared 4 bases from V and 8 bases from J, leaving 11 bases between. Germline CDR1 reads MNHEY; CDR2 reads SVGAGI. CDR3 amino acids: CASSFRGWGYTF. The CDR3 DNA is TGTGCCAGCAGTTTTAGAGGGTGGGGCTACACCTTC.

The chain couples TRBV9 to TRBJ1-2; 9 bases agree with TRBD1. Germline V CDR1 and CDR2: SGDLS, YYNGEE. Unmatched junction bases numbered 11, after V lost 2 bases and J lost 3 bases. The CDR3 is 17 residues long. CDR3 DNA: TGTGCCAGCAGCGTCTTGGACAGGGGAGGGTTTCACTATGGCTACACCTTC. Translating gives CASSVLDRGGFHYGYTF.

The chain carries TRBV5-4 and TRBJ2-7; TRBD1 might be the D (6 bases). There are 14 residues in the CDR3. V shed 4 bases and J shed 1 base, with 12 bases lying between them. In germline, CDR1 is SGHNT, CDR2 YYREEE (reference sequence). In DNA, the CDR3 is TGTGCCAGCAGCCCGAGACAGGATTCCTACGAGCAGTACTTC. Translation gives CASSPRQDSYEQYF.

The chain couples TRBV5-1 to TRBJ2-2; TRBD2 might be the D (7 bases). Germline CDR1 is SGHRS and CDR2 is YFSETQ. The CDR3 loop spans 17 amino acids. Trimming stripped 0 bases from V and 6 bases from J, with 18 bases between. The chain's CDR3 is CASSLAGFGGRPGELFF. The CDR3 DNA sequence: TGCGCCAGCAGCTTGGCCGGTTTCGGGGGGCGCCCCGGGGAGCTGTTTTTT.

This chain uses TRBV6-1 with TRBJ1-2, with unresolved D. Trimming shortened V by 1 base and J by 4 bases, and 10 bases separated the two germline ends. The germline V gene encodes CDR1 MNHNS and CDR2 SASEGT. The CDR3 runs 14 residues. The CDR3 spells CASSEVDTSYGYTF. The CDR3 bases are TGTGCCAGCAGTGAAGTCGACACCTCCTATGGCTACACCTTC.

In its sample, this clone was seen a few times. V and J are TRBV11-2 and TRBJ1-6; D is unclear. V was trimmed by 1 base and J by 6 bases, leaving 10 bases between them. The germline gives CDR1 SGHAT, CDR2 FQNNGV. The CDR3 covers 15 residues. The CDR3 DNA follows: TGTGCCAGCAGCTTAGTAGTTCTGGGTAATTCACCCCTCCACTTT. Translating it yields CASSLVVLGNSPLHF. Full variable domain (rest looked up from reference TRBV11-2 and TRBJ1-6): EAGVAQSPRYKIIEKRQSVAFWCNPISGHATLYWYQQILGQGPKLLIQFQNNGVVDDSQLPKDRFSAERLKGVDSTLKIQPAKLEDSAVYLCASSLVVLGNSPLHFGNGTRLTVT.

The CDR3 sequence is CASSVLDYGYTF. The CDR3 nucleotides are TGTGCCAGCAGCGTATTAGACTATGGCTACACCTTC. V usage is TRBV9 and J usage is TRBJ1-2; D is undetermined. The CDR3 consists of 12 residues. CDR1 is SGDLS and CDR2 is YYNGEE in the germline V gene. Trimming left V 1 base short and J 3 bases short, with 4 bases between.

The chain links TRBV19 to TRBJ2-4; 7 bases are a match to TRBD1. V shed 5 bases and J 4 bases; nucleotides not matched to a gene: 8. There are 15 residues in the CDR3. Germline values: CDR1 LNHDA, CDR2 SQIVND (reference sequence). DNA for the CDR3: TGTGCCAGTAGTGGCCCGGGACAGCTTAAAAACATTCAGTACTTC. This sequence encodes CASSGPGQLKNIQYF.

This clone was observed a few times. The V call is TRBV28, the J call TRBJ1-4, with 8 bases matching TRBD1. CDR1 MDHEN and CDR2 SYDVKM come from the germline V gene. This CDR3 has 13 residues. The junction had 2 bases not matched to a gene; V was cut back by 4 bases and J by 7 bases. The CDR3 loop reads CASSSGGGEKLFF. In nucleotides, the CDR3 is TGTGCCAGCAGTTCAGGGGGCGGTGAAAAACTGTTTTTT.

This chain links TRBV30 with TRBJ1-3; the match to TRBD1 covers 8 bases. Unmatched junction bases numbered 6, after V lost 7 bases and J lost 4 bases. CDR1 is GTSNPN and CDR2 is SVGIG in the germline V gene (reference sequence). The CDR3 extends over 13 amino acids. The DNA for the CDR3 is TGTGCCTTGGACAGGGCGGACGGAAACACCATATATTTT. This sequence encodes CALDRADGNTIYF.

The CDR3 region is CAWRSWRGGPNEQFF. CDR3 nucleotide sequence: TGTGCCTGGAGGTCCTGGAGGGGGGGGCCGAATGAGCAGTTCTTC. The chain is built from TRBV30 and TRBJ2-1; D may be TRBD2 (7 bases). CDR3 length: 15 residues. The germline V and J ends were trimmed by 3 bases and 7 bases, with 19 bases remaining between them. Germline CDR1 GTSNPN, CDR2 SVGIG (reference sequence). Filled out from reference TRBV30 and TRBJ2-1, the complete variable domain reads SQTIHQWPATLVQPVGSPLSLECTVEGTSNPNLYWYRQAAGRGLQLLFYSVGIGQISSEVPQNLSASRPQDRQFILSSKKLLLSDSGFYLCAWRSWRGGPNEQFFGPGTRLTVL.

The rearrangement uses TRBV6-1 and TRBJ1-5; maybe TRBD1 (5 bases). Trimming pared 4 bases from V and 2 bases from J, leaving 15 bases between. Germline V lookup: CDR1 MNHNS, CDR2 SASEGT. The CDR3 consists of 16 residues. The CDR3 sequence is CASSAASGGGNQPQHF. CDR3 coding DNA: TGTGCCAGCAGTGCCGCTTCTGGGGGAGGCAATCAGCCCCAGCATTTT.

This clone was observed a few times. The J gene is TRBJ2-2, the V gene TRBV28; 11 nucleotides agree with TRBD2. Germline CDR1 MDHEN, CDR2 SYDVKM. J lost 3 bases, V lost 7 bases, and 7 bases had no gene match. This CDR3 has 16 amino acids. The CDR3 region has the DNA TGTGCCAGCACCTCCGGGACTAGCGGATACACCGGGGAGCTGTTTTTT. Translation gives CASTSGTSGYTGELFF.

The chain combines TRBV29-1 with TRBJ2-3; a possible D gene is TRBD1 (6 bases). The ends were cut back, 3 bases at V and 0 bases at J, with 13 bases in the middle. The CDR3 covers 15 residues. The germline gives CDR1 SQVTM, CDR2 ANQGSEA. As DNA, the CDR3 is TGCAGCGTTGATCAACTAGGGGGTAGCACAGATACGCAGTATTTT. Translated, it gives CSVDQLGGSTDTQYF.

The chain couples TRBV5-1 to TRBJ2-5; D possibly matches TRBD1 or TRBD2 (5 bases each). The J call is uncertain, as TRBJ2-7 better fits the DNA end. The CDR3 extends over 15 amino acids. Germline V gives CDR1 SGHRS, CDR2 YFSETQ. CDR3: CASSLGGTSSYEQYF. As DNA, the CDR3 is TGCGCCAGCAGCTTGGGGGGGACGAGCTCCTACGAGCAGTACTTC.